The sequence of this TCR beta chain was determined in a study of T cell repertoires in cytomegalovirus infection. At the level of the study: Epitope selection comprised recently identified HLA-C-restricted CMV epitopes and well-studied HLA-B-restricted CMV epitopes. It can be stated that public TCR beta signatures indicated CMV infection as well as a matching HLA type. Study-wide results and limits: Summed frequency of public TCR beta families distinguished CMV carriers with the relevant HLA. HLA-C-restricted, CMV-specific TCR beta clonotypes were dominant ex vivo.

On this clonotype itself: The target antigen is unknown.

The CDR3 consists of 14 residues. V lost 5 bases, J lost 7 bases, and 8 bases stayed unmatched. Germline CDR1 SEHNR, CDR2 FQNEAQ (reference sequence). Each CDR3 protein gets one entry after TCRdb re-called the reads with MiXCR. The sample records 700,000 to 850,000 distinct CDR3 sequences, around a third being singletons. The chain joins TRBV7-9 to TRBJ2-7; 10 bases are shared with TRBD1. This receptor was taken from a human donor in good health (CMV status not recorded). Some clones in this sample may be carry-over from other donors' samples. The input for sequencing was cultured CD8+ T cells from PBMCs, taken from culture after CMV antigen stimulation. This chain's CDR3 is CASSPDRGPREQYF. The CDR3 DNA follows: TGTGCCAGCAGCCCCGACAGGGGGCCGAGAGAGCAGTACTTC.